This TCR beta chain was identified in a study of blood T cell repertoires in COVID-19. The assay was immunoSEQ multiplex PCR, and TCRdb's table has in-frame clones only and misses some. The table shows hundreds of thousands of clones, with around 85% occurring only once. V was cut by 4 bases and J by 5 bases, with 15 bases left in between. This CDR3 region has 15 residues. Germline V gene sequence: CDR1 SGHRS, CDR2 YFSETQ. The specimen sequenced was PBMCs or T cells enriched from blood (not recorded which). The TCR comes from a woman in her forties who had recovered from COVID-19. The chain couples TRBV5-1 to TRBJ1-4; a weak D match, TRBD1 (6 bases). CDR3 sequence reads: CASSPSDRLNEKLFF. In nucleotides, the CDR3 is TGCGCCAGCAGCCCAAGTGACAGGTTGAATGAAAAACTGTTTTTT.